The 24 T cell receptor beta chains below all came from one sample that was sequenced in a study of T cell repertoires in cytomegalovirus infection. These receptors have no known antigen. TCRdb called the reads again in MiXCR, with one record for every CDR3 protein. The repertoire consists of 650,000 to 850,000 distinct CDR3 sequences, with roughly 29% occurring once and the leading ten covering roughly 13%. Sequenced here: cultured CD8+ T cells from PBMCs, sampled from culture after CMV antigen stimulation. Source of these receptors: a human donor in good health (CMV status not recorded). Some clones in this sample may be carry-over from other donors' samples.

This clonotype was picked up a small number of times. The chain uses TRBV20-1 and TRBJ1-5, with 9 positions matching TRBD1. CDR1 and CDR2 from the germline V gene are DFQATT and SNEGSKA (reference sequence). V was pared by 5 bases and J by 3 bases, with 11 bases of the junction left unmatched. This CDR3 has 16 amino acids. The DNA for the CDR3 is TGCAGTGCTCTACTCCGGGGACAGGGCTCCAATCAGCCCCAGCATTTT. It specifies CSALLRGQGSNQPQHF.

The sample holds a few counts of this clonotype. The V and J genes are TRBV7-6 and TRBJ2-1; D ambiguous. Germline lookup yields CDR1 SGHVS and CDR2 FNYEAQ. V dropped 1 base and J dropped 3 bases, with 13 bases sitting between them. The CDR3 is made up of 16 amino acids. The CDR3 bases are TGTGCCAGCAGCTTAGAATCGCGGAGCCTCTACAATGAGCAGTTCTTC. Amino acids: CASSLESRSLYNEQFF.

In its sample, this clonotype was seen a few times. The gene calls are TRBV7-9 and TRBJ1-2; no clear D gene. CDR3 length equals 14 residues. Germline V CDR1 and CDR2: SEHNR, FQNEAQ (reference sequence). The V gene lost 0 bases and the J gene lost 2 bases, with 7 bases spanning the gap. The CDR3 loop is CASSLAPVNYGYTF. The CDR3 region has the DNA TGTGCCAGCAGCTTAGCGCCGGTGAACTATGGCTACACCTTC.

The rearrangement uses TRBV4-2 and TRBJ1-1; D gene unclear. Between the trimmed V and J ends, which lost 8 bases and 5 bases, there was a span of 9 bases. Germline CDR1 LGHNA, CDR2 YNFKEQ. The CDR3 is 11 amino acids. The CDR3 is CASGDFTEAFF. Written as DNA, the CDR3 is TGTGCCAGCGGGGATTTTACTGAAGCTTTCTTT.

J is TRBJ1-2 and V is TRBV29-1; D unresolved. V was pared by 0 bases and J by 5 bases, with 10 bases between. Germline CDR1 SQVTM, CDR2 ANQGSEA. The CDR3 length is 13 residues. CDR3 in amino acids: CSVEDTRVYGYTF. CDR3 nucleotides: TGCAGCGTTGAAGACACCCGGGTATATGGCTACACCTTC.

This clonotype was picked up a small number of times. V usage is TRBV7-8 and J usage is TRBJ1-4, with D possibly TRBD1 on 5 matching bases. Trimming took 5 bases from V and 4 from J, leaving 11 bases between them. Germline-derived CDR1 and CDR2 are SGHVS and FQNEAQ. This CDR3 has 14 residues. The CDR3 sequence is CASSMRGRNEKLFF. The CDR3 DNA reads TGTGCCAGCAGCATGCGGGGCCGTAATGAAAAACTGTTTTTT. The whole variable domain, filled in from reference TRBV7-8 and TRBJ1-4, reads GAGVSQSPRYKVAKRGQDVALRCDPISGHVSLFWYQQALGQGPEFLTYFQNEAQLDKSGLPSDRFFAERPEGSVSTLKIQRTQQEDSAVYLCASSMRGRNEKLFFGSGTQLSVL.

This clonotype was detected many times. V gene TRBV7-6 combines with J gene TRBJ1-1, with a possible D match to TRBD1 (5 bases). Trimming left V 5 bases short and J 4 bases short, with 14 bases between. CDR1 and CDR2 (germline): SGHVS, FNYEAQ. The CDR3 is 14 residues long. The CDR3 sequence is CASSRGPSLTEAFF. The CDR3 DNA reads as TGTGCCAGCAGCCGGGGACCTTCCCTCACTGAAGCTTTCTTT.

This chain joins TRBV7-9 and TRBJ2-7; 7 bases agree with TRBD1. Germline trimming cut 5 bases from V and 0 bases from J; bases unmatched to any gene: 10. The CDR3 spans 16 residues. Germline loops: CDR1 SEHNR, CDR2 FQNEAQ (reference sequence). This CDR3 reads CASSLTTGESSYEQYV. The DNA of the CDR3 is TGTGCCAGCAGCCTCACTACAGGGGAATCCTCCTACGAGCAGTACGTC.

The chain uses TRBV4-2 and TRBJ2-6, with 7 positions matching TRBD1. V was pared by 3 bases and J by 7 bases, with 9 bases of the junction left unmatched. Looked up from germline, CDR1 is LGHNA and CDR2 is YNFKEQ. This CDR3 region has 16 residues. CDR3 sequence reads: CASSHPTGQSANVLTF. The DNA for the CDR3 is TGTGCCAGCAGCCACCCGACGGGACAGTCAGCCAACGTCCTGACTTTC.

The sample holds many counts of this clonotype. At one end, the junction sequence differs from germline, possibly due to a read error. DNA of the CDR3: TGTGCCAGCAGCTCCCAAAGGGGGGCCGGGAAAATGTCGCTCTTC. Translating it yields CASSSQRGAGKMSLF. The chain couples TRBV7-8 to TRBJ2-1; the D gene could be TRBD1 or TRBD2 (6 bases each). The CDR3 loop spans 15 amino acids. Germline V gene lookup returns CDR1 SGHVS and CDR2 FQNEAQ.

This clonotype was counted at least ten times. The CDR3 reads CASSSQKGGNTIYF. The CDR3 DNA sequence: TGTGCCAGCAGCTCCCAAAAGGGAGGAAACACCATATATTTT. The chain combines TRBV7-9 with TRBJ1-3; D remains unclear. CDR1 is SEHNR and CDR2 is FQNEAQ in the germline V gene (reference sequence). The CDR3 covers 14 residues. The V and J ends lost 4 bases and 4 bases respectively, with 11 bases between them.

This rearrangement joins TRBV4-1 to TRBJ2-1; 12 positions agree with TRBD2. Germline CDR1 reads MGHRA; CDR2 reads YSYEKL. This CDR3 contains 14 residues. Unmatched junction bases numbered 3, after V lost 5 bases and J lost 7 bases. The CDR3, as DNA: TGCGCCAGCAGCATAACTAGCGGGGGGAATGAGCAGTTCTTC. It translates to CASSITSGGNEQFF.

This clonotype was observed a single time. CDR3 in amino acids: CASSEYFSGGTSTDTQYF. The CDR3 nucleotides are TGTGCCAGCAGTGAATATTTTTCCGGGGGCACGAGCACAGATACGCAGTATTTT. The chain combines TRBV25-1 with TRBJ2-3; D tentatively reads TRBD1 or TRBD2 (6 bases each). V was cut by 0 bases and J by 0 bases, with 16 bases left in between. The CDR3 has 18 amino acids. The germline CDR1 and CDR2 sequences are MGHDK and SYGVNS.

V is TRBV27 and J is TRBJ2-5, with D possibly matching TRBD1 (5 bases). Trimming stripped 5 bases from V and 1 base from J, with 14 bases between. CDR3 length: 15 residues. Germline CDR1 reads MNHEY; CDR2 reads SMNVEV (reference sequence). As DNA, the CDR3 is TGTGCCAGCAGTGGAAGGGGCAGGCCCCAAGAGACCCAGTACTTC. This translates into CASSGRGRPQETQYF.

CDR3 coding DNA: TGTGCCAGCAGCGTCCAGGCGACCCAAGAGACCCAGTACTTC. It codes for CASSVQATQETQYF. The gene calls are TRBV9 and TRBJ2-5; D remains unclear. CDR1 and CDR2 from the germline V gene are SGDLS and YYNGEE. The CDR3 is 14 amino acids. V was cut by 2 bases and J by 1 base, with 9 bases left in between.

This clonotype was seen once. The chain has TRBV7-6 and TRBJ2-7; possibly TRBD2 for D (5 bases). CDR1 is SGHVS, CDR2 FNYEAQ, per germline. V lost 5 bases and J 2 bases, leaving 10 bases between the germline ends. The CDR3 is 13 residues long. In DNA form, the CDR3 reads TGTGCCAGCAGCCCCGGGGAAACCTACGAGCAGTACGTC. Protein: CASSPGETYEQYV.

For the CDR3, the DNA is TGTGCCAGCAGTTCGACCACCAGGCCCTATGGCTACACCTTC. Amino acid sequence: CASSSTTRPYGYTF. The chain couples TRBV27 to TRBJ1-2, with no clear D. The CDR3 loop spans 14 amino acids. Looked up from germline, CDR1 is MNHEY and CDR2 is SMNVEV (reference sequence). V was shortened by 4 bases and J by 4 bases, with 13 bases between the two germline ends.

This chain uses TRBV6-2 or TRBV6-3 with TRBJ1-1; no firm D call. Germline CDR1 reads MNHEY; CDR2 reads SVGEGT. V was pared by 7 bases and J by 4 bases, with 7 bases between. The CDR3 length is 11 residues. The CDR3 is CASKDGTEAFF. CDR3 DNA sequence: TGTGCCAGCAAGGACGGCACTGAAGCTTTCTTT.

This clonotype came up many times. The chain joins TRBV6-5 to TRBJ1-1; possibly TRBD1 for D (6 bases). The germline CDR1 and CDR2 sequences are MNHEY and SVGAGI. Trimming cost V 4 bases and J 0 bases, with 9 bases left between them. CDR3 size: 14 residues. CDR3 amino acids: CASSLGHMNTEAFF. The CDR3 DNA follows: TGTGCCAGCAGTTTGGGACATATGAACACTGAAGCTTTCTTT.

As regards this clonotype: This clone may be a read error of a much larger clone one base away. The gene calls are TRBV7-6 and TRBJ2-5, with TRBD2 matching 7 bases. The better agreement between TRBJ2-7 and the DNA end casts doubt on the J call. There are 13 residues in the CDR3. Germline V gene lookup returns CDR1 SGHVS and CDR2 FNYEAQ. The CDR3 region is CASSIMGGYEQYF. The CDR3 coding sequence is TGTGCCAGCAGCATTATGGGGGGGTACGAGCAGTACTTC.

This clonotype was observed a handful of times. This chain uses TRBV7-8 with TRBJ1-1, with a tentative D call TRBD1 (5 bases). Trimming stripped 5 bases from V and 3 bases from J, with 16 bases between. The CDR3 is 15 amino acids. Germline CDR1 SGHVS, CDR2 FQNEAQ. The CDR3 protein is CASSPPYPGHTEAFF. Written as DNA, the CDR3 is TGTGCCAGCAGCCCCCCATACCCAGGGCACACTGAAGCTTTCTTT.

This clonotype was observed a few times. The CDR3 reads CASSVARGGGAWNEQFF. DNA of the CDR3: TGTGCCAGCAGCGTAGCTAGGGGCGGGGGGGCGTGGAATGAGCAGTTCTTC. The chain recombines TRBV9 with TRBJ2-1, with 9 bases fitting TRBD2. This CDR3 contains 17 residues. Trimming took 0 bases from V and 7 from J; bases not matched to a gene: 11. CDR1 is SGDLS, CDR2 YYNGEE, per germline.

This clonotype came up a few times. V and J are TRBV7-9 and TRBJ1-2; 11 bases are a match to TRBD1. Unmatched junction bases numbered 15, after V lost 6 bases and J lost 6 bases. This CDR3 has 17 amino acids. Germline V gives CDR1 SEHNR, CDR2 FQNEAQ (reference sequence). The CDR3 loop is CASSEDRGLGRINGYTF. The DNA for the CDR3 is TGTGCCAGCAGTGAGGACAGGGGGCTTGGTAGGATCAATGGCTACACCTTC.

The CDR3, as DNA: TGTGCCAGCAGCCAAGGGGACAGCCACACCTTC. Its protein is CASSQGDSHTF. The rearrangement links TRBV14 to TRBJ1-2; 7 nucleotides agree with TRBD1. The CDR3 is 11 amino acids. Trimming took 1 base from V and 12 from J; bases not matched to a gene: 2. Germline CDR1 is SGHDN and CDR2 is FVKESK.